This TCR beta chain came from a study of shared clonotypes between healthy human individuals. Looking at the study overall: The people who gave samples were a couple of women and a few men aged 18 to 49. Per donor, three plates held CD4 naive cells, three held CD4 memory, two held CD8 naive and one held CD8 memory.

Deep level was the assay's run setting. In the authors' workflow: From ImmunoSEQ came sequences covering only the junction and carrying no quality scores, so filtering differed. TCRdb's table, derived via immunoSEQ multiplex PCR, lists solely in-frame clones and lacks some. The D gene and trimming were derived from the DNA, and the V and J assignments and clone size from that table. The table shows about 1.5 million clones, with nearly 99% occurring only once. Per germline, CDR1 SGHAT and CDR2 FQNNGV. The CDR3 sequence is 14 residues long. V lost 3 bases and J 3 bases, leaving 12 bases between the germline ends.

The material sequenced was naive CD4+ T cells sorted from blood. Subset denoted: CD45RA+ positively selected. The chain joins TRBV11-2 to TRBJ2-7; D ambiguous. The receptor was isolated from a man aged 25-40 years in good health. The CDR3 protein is CASSFTDINYEQYF. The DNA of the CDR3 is TGTGCCAGCAGCTTTACAGACATAAACTACGAGCAGTACTTC.